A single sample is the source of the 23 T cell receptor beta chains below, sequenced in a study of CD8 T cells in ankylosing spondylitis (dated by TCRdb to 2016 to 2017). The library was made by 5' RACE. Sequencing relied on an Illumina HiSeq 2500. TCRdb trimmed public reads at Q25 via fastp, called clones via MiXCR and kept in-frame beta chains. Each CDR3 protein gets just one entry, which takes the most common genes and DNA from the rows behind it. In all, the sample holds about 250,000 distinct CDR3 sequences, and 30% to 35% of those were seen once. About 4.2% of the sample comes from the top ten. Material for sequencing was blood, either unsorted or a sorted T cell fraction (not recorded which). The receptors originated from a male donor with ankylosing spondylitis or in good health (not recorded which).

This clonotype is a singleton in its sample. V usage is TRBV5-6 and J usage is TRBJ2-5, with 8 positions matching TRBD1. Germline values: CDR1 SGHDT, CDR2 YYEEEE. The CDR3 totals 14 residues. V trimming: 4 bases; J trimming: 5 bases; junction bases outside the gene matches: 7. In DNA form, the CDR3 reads TGTGCCAGCAGCGGAGACAGGGGTAGGGAGACCCAGTACTTC. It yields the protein CASSGDRGRETQYF.

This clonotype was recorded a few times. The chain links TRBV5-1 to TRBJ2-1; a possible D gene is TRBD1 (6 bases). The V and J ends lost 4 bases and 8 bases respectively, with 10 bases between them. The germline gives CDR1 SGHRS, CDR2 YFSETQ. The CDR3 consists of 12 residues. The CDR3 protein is CASSPQGYEQFF. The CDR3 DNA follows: TGCGCCAGCAGCCCACAGGGATATGAGCAGTTCTTC.

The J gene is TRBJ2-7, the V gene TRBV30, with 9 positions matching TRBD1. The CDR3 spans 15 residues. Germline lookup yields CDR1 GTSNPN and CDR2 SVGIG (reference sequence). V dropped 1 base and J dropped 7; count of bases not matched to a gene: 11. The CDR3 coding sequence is TGTGCCTGGAGTGACGGGACAGGGCGTTGGGGGGAGCAGTACTTC. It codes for CAWSDGTGRWGEQYF.

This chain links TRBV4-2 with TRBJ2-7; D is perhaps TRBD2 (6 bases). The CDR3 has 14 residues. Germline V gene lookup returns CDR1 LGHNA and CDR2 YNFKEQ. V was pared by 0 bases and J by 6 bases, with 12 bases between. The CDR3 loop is CASSQDLNGGEQYF. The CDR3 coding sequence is TGTGCCAGCAGCCAAGACCTTAACGGGGGCGAGCAGTACTTC.

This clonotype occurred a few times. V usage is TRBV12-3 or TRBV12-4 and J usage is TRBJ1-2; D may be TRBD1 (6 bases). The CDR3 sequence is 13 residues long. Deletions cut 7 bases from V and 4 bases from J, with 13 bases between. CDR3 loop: CASNRPGAYGYTF. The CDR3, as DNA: TGTGCCAGCAACCGACCGGGGGCCTATGGCTACACCTTC.

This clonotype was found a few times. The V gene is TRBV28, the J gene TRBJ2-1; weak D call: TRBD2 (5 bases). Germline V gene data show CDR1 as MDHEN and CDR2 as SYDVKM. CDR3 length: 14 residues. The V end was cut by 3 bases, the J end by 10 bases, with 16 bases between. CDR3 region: CASSFLREVGEQFF. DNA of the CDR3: TGTGCCAGCAGTTTCTTGAGGGAAGTAGGGGAGCAGTTCTTC.

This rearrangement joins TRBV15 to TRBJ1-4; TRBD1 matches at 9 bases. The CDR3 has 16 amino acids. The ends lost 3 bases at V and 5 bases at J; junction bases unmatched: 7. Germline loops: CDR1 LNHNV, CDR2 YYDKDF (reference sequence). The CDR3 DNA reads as TGTGCCACCAGCAGGAACCACAGGGGGCGAAATGAAAAACTGTTTTTT. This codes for CATSRNHRGRNEKLFF.

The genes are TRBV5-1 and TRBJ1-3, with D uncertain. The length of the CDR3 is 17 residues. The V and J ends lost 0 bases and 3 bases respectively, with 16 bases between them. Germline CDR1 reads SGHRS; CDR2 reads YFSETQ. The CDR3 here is CASSLGWMGMDGNTIYF. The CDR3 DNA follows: TGCGCCAGCAGCTTGGGATGGATGGGAATGGATGGAAACACCATATATTTT.

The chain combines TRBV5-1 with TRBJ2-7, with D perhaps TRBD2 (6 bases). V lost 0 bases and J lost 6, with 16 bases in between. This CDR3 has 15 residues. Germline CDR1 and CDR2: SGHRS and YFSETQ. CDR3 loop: CASSLVVGRPSEQYF. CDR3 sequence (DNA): TGCGCCAGCAGCTTGGTCGTCGGGAGACCTTCCGAGCAGTACTTC.

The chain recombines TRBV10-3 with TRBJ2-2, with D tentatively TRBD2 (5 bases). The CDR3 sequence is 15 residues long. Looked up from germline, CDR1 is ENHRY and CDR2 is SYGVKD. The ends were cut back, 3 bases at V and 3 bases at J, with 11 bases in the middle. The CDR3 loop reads CAISEPGRDTGELFF. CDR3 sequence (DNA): TGTGCCATCAGTGAACCGGGAAGGGACACCGGGGAGCTGTTTTTT.

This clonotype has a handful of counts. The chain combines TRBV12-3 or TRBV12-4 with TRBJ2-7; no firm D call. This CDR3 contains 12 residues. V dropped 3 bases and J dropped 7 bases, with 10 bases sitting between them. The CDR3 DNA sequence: TGTGCCAGCAGTTTTTGGCCACCGGAGCAGTACTTC. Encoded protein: CASSFWPPEQYF.

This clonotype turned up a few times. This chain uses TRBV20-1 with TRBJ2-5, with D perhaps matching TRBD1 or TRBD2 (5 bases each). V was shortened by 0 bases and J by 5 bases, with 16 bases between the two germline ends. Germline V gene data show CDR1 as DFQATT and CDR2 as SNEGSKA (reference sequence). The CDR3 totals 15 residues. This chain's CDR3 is CSARDGATEGETQYF. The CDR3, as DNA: TGCAGTGCTAGAGATGGAGCGACAGAGGGCGAGACCCAGTACTTC.

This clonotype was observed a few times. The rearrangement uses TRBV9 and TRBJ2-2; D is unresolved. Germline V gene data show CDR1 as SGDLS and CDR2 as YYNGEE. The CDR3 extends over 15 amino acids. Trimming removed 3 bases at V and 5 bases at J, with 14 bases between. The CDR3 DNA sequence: TGTGCCAGCAGCGCCGACGGGTCAAAAACCGGGGAGCTGTTTTTT. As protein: CASSADGSKTGELFF.

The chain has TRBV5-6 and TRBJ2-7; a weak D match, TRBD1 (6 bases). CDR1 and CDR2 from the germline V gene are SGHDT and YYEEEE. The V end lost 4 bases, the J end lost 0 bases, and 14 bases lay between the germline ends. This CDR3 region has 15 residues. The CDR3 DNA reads TGTGCCAGCAGCGGCCCAATGGACAGCTCCTACGAGCAGTACTTC. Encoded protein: CASSGPMDSSYEQYF.

Here the CDR3 reads CASSQATPGDGQEKLFF. The CDR3 coding sequence is TGTGCCAGCAGCCAAGCCACCCCAGGAGACGGCCAGGAAAAACTGTTTTTT. The V and J genes are TRBV4-2 and TRBJ1-4; D unresolved. Germline CDR1 and CDR2: LGHNA and YNFKEQ. Trimming took 1 base from V and 8 from J, leaving 20 bases between them. CDR3 length: 17 amino acids.

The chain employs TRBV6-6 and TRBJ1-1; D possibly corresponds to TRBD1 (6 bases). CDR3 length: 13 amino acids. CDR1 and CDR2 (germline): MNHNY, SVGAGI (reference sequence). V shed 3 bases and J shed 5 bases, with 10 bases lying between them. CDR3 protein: CASSYMGATEAFF. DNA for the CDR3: TGTGCCAGCAGTTATATGGGGGCAACTGAAGCTTTCTTT.

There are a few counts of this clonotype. The CDR3 protein is CASSQTGGSGYTF. CDR3 nucleotide sequence: TGTGCCAGCAGTCAGACAGGGGGTAGTGGCTACACCTTC. This chain uses TRBV6-1 with TRBJ1-2; TRBD1 aligns across 9 bases. With 5 bases clipped from V and 7 bases from J, the junction kept 5 bases outside the gene matches. This CDR3 contains 13 residues. Per the germline V gene, CDR1 is MNHNS and CDR2 is SASEGT.

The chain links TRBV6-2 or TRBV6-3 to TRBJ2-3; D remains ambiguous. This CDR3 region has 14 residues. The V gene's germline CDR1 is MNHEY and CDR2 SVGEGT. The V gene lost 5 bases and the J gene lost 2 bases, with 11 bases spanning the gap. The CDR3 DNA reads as TGTGCCAGCAGTCCTGGATCCGTCACAGATACGCAGTATTTT. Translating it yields CASSPGSVTDTQYF.

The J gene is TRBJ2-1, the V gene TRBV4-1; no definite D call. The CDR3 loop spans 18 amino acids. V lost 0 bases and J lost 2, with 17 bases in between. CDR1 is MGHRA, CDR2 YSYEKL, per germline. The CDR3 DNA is TGCGCCAGCAGCCAAGACCAGCTGGGTTTCGTCACCTACAATGAGCAGTTCTTC. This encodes CASSQDQLGFVTYNEQFF.

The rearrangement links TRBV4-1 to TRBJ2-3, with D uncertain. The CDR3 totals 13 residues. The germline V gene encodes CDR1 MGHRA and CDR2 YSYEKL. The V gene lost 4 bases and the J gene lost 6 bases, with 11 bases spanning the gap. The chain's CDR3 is CASSRSTADTQYF. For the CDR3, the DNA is TGCGCCAGCAGCCGGAGCACCGCGGATACGCAGTATTTT.

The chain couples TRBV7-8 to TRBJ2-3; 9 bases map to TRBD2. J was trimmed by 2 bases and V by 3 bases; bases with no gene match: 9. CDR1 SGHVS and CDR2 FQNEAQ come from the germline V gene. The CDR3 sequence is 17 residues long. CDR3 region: CASSFAGGLLDTDTQYF. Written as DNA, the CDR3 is TGTGCCAGCAGCTTTGCGGGGGGGCTACTCGACACAGATACGCAGTATTTT.

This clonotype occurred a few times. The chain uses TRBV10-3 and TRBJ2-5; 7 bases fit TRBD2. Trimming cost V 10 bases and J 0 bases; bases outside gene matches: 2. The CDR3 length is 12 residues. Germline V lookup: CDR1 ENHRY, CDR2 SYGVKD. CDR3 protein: CATRGDQETQYF. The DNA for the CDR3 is TGTGCCACACGGGGGGACCAAGAGACCCAGTACTTC.

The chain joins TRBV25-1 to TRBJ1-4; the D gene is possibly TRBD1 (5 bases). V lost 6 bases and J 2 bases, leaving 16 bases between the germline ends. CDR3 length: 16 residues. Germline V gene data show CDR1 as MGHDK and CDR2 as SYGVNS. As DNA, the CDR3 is TGTGCCAGCAGACTAAGGCCGGGACGGACTAATGAAAAACTGTTTTTT. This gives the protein CASRLRPGRTNEKLFF.